One sample yielded the 17 T cell receptor beta chains listed below, sequenced in a study of CD8+CD57+ T cells in acquired aplastic anemia. CDR3 and TCR beta VDJ profiling relied on a genomic DNA template. TCRdb fed the reads into MiXCR, producing one record per CDR3 protein. The table has some 44,000 distinct CDR3 sequences, around 67% seen once. Sequenced input: sorted CD4+, CD8+, or CD8+CD57+ T cells (not recorded which) from PBMCs. Every receptor here comes from a human donor in good health, serving as a control.

The V call is TRBV2, the J call TRBJ2-5, with TRBD2 identical over 9 bases. The V segment lost 4 bases and the J segment 2 bases; nucleotides outside the gene matches: 5. Germline lookup yields CDR1 SNHLY and CDR2 FYNNEI. This CDR3 is 15 amino acids long. The CDR3: CASSGAGGSQETQYF. Here the CDR3 DNA reads TGTGCCAGCAGTGGGGCGGGGGGGAGTCAAGAGACCCAGTACTTC.

The chain employs TRBV29-1 and TRBJ2-7, with D perhaps TRBD1 (6 bases). V lost 0 bases to trimming and J lost 2 bases, with 14 bases between them. Germline V gene sequence: CDR1 SQVTM, CDR2 ANQGSEA. The CDR3 consists of 15 residues. The DNA of the CDR3 is TGCAGCGTTGAAGATCTAAGGGGGTCAACCTACGAGCAGTACTTC. Its protein is CSVEDLRGSTYEQYF.

V gene TRBV7-9 combines with J gene TRBJ1-2; D is unresolved. Germline-derived CDR1 and CDR2 are SEHNR and FQNEAQ (reference sequence). V shed 3 bases and J shed 7 bases, with 12 bases lying between them. CDR3 length: 13 amino acids. CDR3 loop: CASSFLQEAGYTF. DNA of the CDR3: TGTGCCAGCAGCTTTTTGCAGGAGGCTGGCTACACCTTC.

This clonotype has just one count. The junction shows a germline mismatch at one end, possibly a read error. V is TRBV2 and J is TRBJ1-6; TRBD1 agrees at 7 bases. The CDR3 sequence is 16 residues long. Germline V gene data show CDR1 as SNHLY and CDR2 as FYNNEI. CDR3 sequence reads: CAISEGPGGNNSPLHF. Written as DNA, the CDR3 is TGTGCCATCAGTGAGGGGCCAGGGGGAAATAATTCACCCCTCCACTTT.

This clonotype appeared a few times. This chain connects TRBV19 to TRBJ1-2; D is possibly TRBD1 (5 bases). The CDR3 runs 14 residues. V was shortened by 6 bases and J by 5 bases, with 16 bases between the two germline ends. CDR1 and CDR2 from the germline V gene are LNHDA and SQIVND (reference sequence). In DNA, the CDR3 is TGTGCCAGTAGCACTCGTGGGGCCCCGTATGGCTACACCTTC. Translation: CASSTRGAPYGYTF.

CDR3 sequence reads: CASSVWRDTQYF. In DNA form, the CDR3 reads TGTGCCAGCAGCGTATGGCGGGATACGCAGTATTTT. This rearrangement joins TRBV9 to TRBJ2-3; no reliable D call. V lost 1 base to trimming and J lost 6 bases, with 6 bases between them. Germline CDR1 reads SGDLS; CDR2 reads YYNGEE. The CDR3 contains 12 residues.

V gene TRBV29-1 combines with J gene TRBJ2-1; weak D call: TRBD2 (7 bases). CDR3 length: 12 residues. Germline-derived CDR1 and CDR2 are SQVTM and ANQGSEA. With 6 bases removed from V and 4 bases from J, the gap between germline ends came to 10 bases. CDR3 sequence reads: CSVQGGYNEQFF. CDR3 nucleotides: TGCAGCGTACAGGGAGGGTACAATGAGCAGTTCTTC.

This sequence joins TRBV15 and TRBJ2-7; no clear D gene. Germline-derived CDR1 and CDR2 are LNHNV and YYDKDF (reference sequence). Trimming removed 0 bases at V and 3 bases at J, with 6 bases between. The CDR3 runs 13 residues. DNA of the CDR3: TGTGCCACCAGCAGAGATCGACTCTACGAGCAGTACTTC. Amino acids: CATSRDRLYEQYF.

The chain couples TRBV2 to TRBJ1-1; perhaps TRBD1 as D (5 bases). V was shortened by 2 bases and J by 3 bases, with 10 bases between the two germline ends. This CDR3 contains 14 residues. In germline, CDR1 is SNHLY, CDR2 FYNNEI. The CDR3 protein is CASSEQGVDTEAFF. Here the CDR3 DNA reads TGTGCCAGCAGTGAACAGGGCGTGGACACTGAAGCTTTCTTT.

The chain couples TRBV25-1 to TRBJ1-1, with D hard to call. Trimming took off 4 bases at V and 4 bases at J, with 10 bases between the two ends. Germline V gene lookup returns CDR1 MGHDK and CDR2 SYGVNS. This CDR3 is 13 amino acids long. The CDR3 nucleotides read TGTGCCAGCAGTGGGGGTTCGGGCACTGAAGCTTTCTTT. Its translation is CASSGGSGTEAFF.

This clonotype was seen at least ten times. This chain uses TRBV5-1 with TRBJ1-6; 7 bases match TRBD1. CDR1 is SGHRS, CDR2 YFSETQ, per germline. V lost 0 bases to trimming and J lost 7 bases; unmatched junction nucleotides: 7. The CDR3 loop spans 16 amino acids. CDR3 residues: CASSLANRDRNSPLHF. CDR3 coding DNA: TGCGCCAGCAGCTTGGCCAACCGGGACAGAAATTCACCCCTCCACTTT. Full variable domain (remainder filled in from reference TRBV5-1 and TRBJ1-6): KAGVTQTPRYLIKTRGQQVTLSCSPISGHRSVSWYQQTPGQGLQFLFEYFSETQRNKGNFPGRFSGRQFSNSRSEMNVSTLELGDSALYLCASSLANRDRNSPLHFGNGTRLTVT.

On this clonotype itself: The junction shows a germline mismatch at one end, possibly a read error. The chain is built from TRBV10-3 and TRBJ2-7; D is possibly TRBD2 (5 bases). CDR1 is ENHRY, CDR2 SYGVKD, per germline. The CDR3 is made up of 14 amino acids. CDR3 region: CVISDGLGGYEQYF. The CDR3 DNA sequence: TGTGTCATCAGTGATGGTCTAGGCGGGTACGAGCAGTACTTC.

This chain uses TRBV2 with TRBJ2-5; 8 bases line up with TRBD2. The V segment lost 4 bases and the J segment 5 bases; nucleotides outside the gene matches: 6. This CDR3 is built from 14 residues. Looked up from germline, CDR1 is SNHLY and CDR2 is FYNNEI. CDR3 bases: TGTGCCAGCAGTGCTCAGCGGGAGTTGGAGACCCAGTACTTC. This translates into CASSAQRELETQYF.

This clonotype was counted ten times or more. The chain has TRBV6-1 and TRBJ1-2, with a weak D call TRBD1 (5 bases). The CDR3 is made up of 13 amino acids. CDR1 is MNHNS and CDR2 is SASEGT in the germline V gene. Trimming stripped 1 base from V and 6 bases from J, with 9 bases between. CDR3 in DNA: TGTGCCAGCAGTGAAGGGGCAGGGAATGGCTACACCTTC. It translates to CASSEGAGNGYTF.

The CDR3 coding sequence is TGCGCCGCAATAGGTGGGGGCAACGAGCAGTACTTC. This encodes CAAIGGGNEQYF. The V call is TRBV10-2, the J call TRBJ2-7; a weak D match, TRBD1 (6 bases). In germline, CDR1 is WSHSY, CDR2 SAAADI. The CDR3 sequence is 12 residues long. V lost 11 bases to trimming and J lost 5 bases, with 16 bases between them.

This clonotype was recorded at least ten times. The chain has TRBV20-1 and TRBJ1-2; the D is unclear. This CDR3 is 12 amino acids long. Trimming left V 0 bases short and J 7 bases short, with 9 bases between. CDR1 is DFQATT, CDR2 SNEGSKA, per germline (reference sequence). The CDR3 region has the DNA TGCAGTGCTAGAGAGGATATCTTTGGCTACACCTTC. Its translation: CSAREDIFGYTF.

CDR3 in DNA: TGTGCCAGCAGCAACCGGGACAGGGGGCAGTACGAGCAGTACTTC. Its protein is CASSNRDRGQYEQYF. The rearrangement links TRBV5-5 to TRBJ2-7, with 12 bases that match TRBD1. CDR3 length: 15 residues. Germline CDR1 is SGHKS and CDR2 is YYEKEE (reference sequence). The junction had 6 bases not matched to a gene; V was cut back by 4 bases and J by 4 bases.